Listed below are T cell receptor beta chains from one sample, sequenced in a study of control samples from healthy donors and cancer patients. Using immunoSEQ multiplex PCR, the repertoire was profiled, and TCRdb retains in-frame clones only, with some absent. The table has roughly 81,000 clones, 84% seen once. The specimen sequenced was PBMCs. Receptors originate from a man in his sixties with head and neck cancer. CDR3s include the opening cysteine and the closing phenylalanine or tryptophan. Fields, in order: clone size, D gene, CDR3 length, V gene, J gene, CDR3 protein, CDR3 DNA. D genes are given only for firm matches. Expanded clones are given a class, and other clones once, few, many or no size at all.

size: NA
D: NA
length: 13
V: TRBV2
J: TRBJ2-7
CDR3: CASSQDSTYEQYF
DNA: TGTGCCAGCAGCCAGGACAGTACCTACGAGCAGTACTTC

size: once
D: NA
length: 15
V: TRBV5-1
J: TRBJ1-1
CDR3: CASSWQGEGNTEAFF
DNA: TGCGCCAGCAGCTGGCAGGGAGAGGGTAACACTGAAGCTTTCTTT

size: once
D: TRBD1
length: 14
V: TRBV5-6
J: TRBJ2-7
CDR3: CASSAQGQGSEQYF
DNA: TGTGCCAGCAGCGCCCAGGGACAGGGGTCCGAGCAGTACTTC

size: once
D: NA
length: 13
V: TRBV18
J: TRBJ1-1
CDR3: CASSRGENTEAFF
DNA: TGTGCCAGCTCACGTGGGGAGAACACTGAAGCTTTCTTT

size: NA
D: TRBD1
length: 16
V: TRBV5-1
J: TRBJ2-2
CDR3: CASSLYRGGDTGELFF
DNA: TGCGCCAGCAGCTTGTACAGGGGTGGAGACACCGGGGAGCTGTTTTTT

size: NA
D: NA
length: 14
V: TRBV19
J: TRBJ2-1
CDR3: CASSMGMSYNEQFF
DNA: TGTGCCAGTAGTATGGGCATGTCCTACAATGAGCAGTTCTTC

size: NA
D: NA
length: 12
V: TRBV7-9
J: TRBJ1-1
CDR3: CASSLAGVQHLF
DNA: TGTGCCAGCAGCTTAGCTGGGGTTCAGCATCTTTTT

size: NA
D: NA
length: 15
V: TRBV5-1
J: TRBJ2-7
CDR3: CASSLTGGTSYEQYF
DNA: TGCGCCAGCAGCTTGACCGGAGGGACGTCCTACGAGCAGTACTTC

size: NA
D: TRBD2
length: 13
V: TRBV27
J: TRBJ2-2
CDR3: CASTAQRDGELFF
DNA: TGTGCCAGCACGGCTCAGCGGGATGGGGAGCTGTTTTTT

size: NA
D: NA
length: 17
V: TRBV5-6
J: TRBJ2-3
CDR3: CASSGFGDLSSTDTQYF
DNA: TGTGCCAGCAGCGGTTTCGGCGACTTATCTAGCACAGATACGCAGTATTTT

size: once
D: NA
length: 14
V: TRBV28
J: TRBJ2-4
CDR3: CASSFSGSRSIQYF
DNA: TGTGCCAGCAGTTTTTCAGGGTCTCGGTCCATTCAGTACTTC

size: NA
D: TRBD1
length: 16
V: TRBV5-6
J: TRBJ1-2
CDR3: CASSQGTGPRWYGYTF
DNA: TGTGCCAGCAGCCAGGGGACAGGCCCTCGGTGGTATGGCTACACCTTC

size: NA
D: NA
length: 15
V: TRBV4-2
J: TRBJ2-3
CDR3: CASSQDPLATDTQYF
DNA: TGTGCCAGCAGCCAAGATCCCCTAGCAACAGATACGCAGTATTTT

size: few
D: NA
length: 12
V: TRBV29-1
J: TRBJ1-3
CDR3: CSVETNGNTIYF
DNA: TGCAGCGTAGAGACAAATGGAAACACCATATATTTT

size: NA
D: NA
length: 15
V: TRBV5-1
J: TRBJ2-5
CDR3: CASRHWVGDQETQYF
DNA: TGCGCCAGCAGGCATTGGGTCGGGGACCAAGAGACCCAGTACTTC

size: NA
D: TRBD2
length: 17
V: TRBV5-1
J: TRBJ2-1
CDR3: CASSPLTSGSAYNEQFF
DNA: TGCGCCAGCAGCCCTCTAACTAGCGGGAGTGCCTACAATGAGCAGTTCTTC

size: NA
D: NA
length: 14
V: TRBV7-9
J: TRBJ2-7
CDR3: CASSHGARDYEQYF
DNA: TGTGCCAGCAGCCACGGGGCAAGGGATTACGAGCAGTACTTC

size: NA
D: NA
length: 12
V: TRBV5-1
J: TRBJ2-2
CDR3: CASSSPLRELFF
DNA: TGCGCCAGCAGCTCTCCCCTGAGGGAGCTGTTTTTT

size: NA
D: TRBD1
length: 13
V: TRBV28
J: TRBJ2-7
CDR3: CASSPAGTEKTDF
DNA: TGTGCCAGCAGTCCGGCCGGGACAGAGAAAACGGATTTC

size: NA
D: NA
length: 11
V: TRBV2
J: TRBJ2-5
CDR3: CASSEGETQYF
DNA: TGTGCCAGCAGTGAAGGAGAGACCCAGTACTTC

size: few
D: TRBD2
length: 16
V: TRBV11-2
J: TRBJ2-7
CDR3: CASSLFSGRSPYEQYF
DNA: TGTGCCAGCAGCTTATTCAGCGGGAGGAGCCCCTACGAGCAGTACTTC

size: NA
D: TRBD2
length: 18
V: TRBV7-8
J: TRBJ2-1
CDR3: CASSLGLSSGHLQREQFF
DNA: TGTGCCAGCAGCTTAGGGTTATCTAGCGGCCATCTACAAAGGGAGCAGTTCTTC

size: once
D: NA
length: 16
V: TRBV11-3
J: TRBJ2-3
CDR3: CASSLGQDTSTDTQYF
DNA: TGTGCCAGCAGCTTAGGACAGGATACTAGCACAGATACGCAGTATTTT

size: NA
D: NA
length: 14
V: TRBV4-1
J: TRBJ1-2
CDR3: CASSPGAANYGYTF
DNA: TGCGCCAGCAGCCCCGGGGCCGCTAACTATGGCTACACCTTC

size: NA
D: NA
length: 13
V: TRBV19
J: TRBJ2-5
CDR3: CASSIWREETQYF
DNA: TGTGCCAGTAGTATATGGAGGGAAGAGACCCAGTACTTC

size: NA
D: NA
length: 15
V: TRBV10-3
J: TRBJ1-5
CDR3: CAISEPDRSNQPQHF
DNA: TGTGCCATCAGTGAGCCTGACAGGAGCAATCAGCCCCAGCATTTT

size: NA
D: NA
length: 14
V: TRBV20-1
J: TRBJ1-5
CDR3: CSASLPGGGRPQHF
DNA: TGCAGTGCTAGTCTCCCGGGGGGGGGAAGGCCCCAGCATTTT

size: NA
D: NA
length: 14
V: TRBV30
J: TRBJ2-2
CDR3: CAWSVRGATGELFF
DNA: TGTGCCTGGAGTGTCAGGGGGGCGACCGGGGAGCTGTTTTTT

size: NA
D: NA
length: 15
V: TRBV28
J: TRBJ1-5
CDR3: CASSIQGYSNQPQHF
DNA: TGTGCCAGCTCAATTCAGGGGTATAGCAATCAGCCCCAGCATTTT

size: NA
D: NA
length: 15
V: TRBV3-1/TRBV3-2
J: TRBJ2-4
CDR3: CASSLTALAKNIQYF
DNA: TGTGCCAGCAGCCTCACCGCCTTAGCCAAAAACATTCAGTACTTC

size: few
D: TRBD1
length: 15
V: TRBV5-1
J: TRBJ1-2
CDR3: CASSLAGQGIYGYTF
DNA: TGCGCCAGCAGCTTGGCAGGACAGGGTATTTATGGCTACACCTTC

size: NA
D: NA
length: 11
V: TRBV30
J: TRBJ2-5
CDR3: CAWSGGETQYF
DNA: TGTGCCTGGTCGGGGGGCGAGACCCAGTACTTC

size: NA
D: NA
length: 15
V: TRBV19
J: TRBJ1-5
CDR3: CARSIMAGGNQPQHF
DNA: TGTGCCCGTAGTATTATGGCAGGGGGCAATCAGCCCCAGCATTTT

size: NA
D: TRBD2
length: 17
V: TRBV13
J: TRBJ2-7
CDR3: CASSPTGLAGGSYEQYF
DNA: TGTGCCAGCAGCCCTACAGGCCTAGCGGGAGGGTCCTACGAGCAGTACTTC

size: few
D: NA
length: 12
V: TRBV25-1
J: TRBJ2-6
CDR3: CASSAGANVLTF
DNA: TGTGCCAGCAGCGCTGGGGCCAACGTCCTGACTTTC

size: NA
D: NA
length: 15
V: TRBV14
J: TRBJ2-1
CDR3: CASSQRMGSYNEQFF
DNA: TGTGCCAGCAGCCAGCGAATGGGCTCCTACAATGAGCAGTTCTTC

size: NA
D: NA
length: 14
V: TRBV24-1
J: TRBJ1-1
CDR3: CATNIRGGETEAFF
DNA: TGTGCCACCAACATCAGAGGGGGGGAGACTGAAGCTTTCTTT

size: NA
D: NA
length: 13
V: TRBV10-3
J: TRBJ2-1
CDR3: CAISGESGNEQFF
DNA: TGTGCCATCAGTGGGGAGAGTGGCAATGAGCAGTTCTTC

size: NA
D: TRBD2
length: 17
V: TRBV7-2
J: TRBJ2-3
CDR3: CASSPRAGAGGTDTQYF
DNA: TGTGCCAGCAGCCCAAGAGCGGGAGCGGGGGGCACAGATACGCAGTATTTT

size: once
D: NA
length: 15
V: TRBV19
J: TRBJ1-1
CDR3: CASSMYQGRNTEAFF
DNA: TGTGCCAGTAGTATGTATCAGGGGAGGAACACTGAAGCTTTCTTT

size: NA
D: NA
length: 13
V: TRBV12-3/TRBV12-4
J: TRBJ2-4
CDR3: CASRRGTDDIQYF
DNA: TGTGCCAGCAGGCGAGGAACAGACGACATTCAGTACTTC

size: NA
D: NA
length: 16
V: TRBV13
J: TRBJ2-3
CDR3: CASSLLAGYNEDTQYF
DNA: TGTGCCAGCAGCTTGTTGGCGGGGTACAATGAGGATACGCAGTATTTT

size: NA
D: NA
length: 14
V: TRBV7-8
J: TRBJ1-2
CDR3: CASSLGEMGYGYTF
DNA: TGTGCCAGCAGCTTAGGGGAGATGGGGTATGGCTACACCTTC

size: NA
D: NA
length: 15
V: TRBV24-1
J: TRBJ2-5
CDR3: CATSDSGTEGETQYF
DNA: TGTGCCACCAGTGATTCCGGGACGGAGGGAGAGACCCAGTACTTC

size: NA
D: TRBD1
length: 14
V: TRBV28
J: TRBJ1-2
CDR3: CASSSSDREGGYTF
DNA: TGTGCCAGCAGTTCATCGGACAGGGAAGGTGGCTACACCTTC

size: few
D: TRBD1
length: 14
V: TRBV5-1
J: TRBJ1-2
CDR3: CASSLGGQGGGYTF
DNA: TGCGCCAGCAGCTTGGGGGGACAGGGCGGTGGCTACACCTTC

size: NA
D: TRBD2
length: 16
V: TRBV9
J: TRBJ2-7
CDR3: CASSVGVGTSVYEQYF
DNA: TGTGCCAGCAGCGTAGGGGTCGGGACTAGCGTCTACGAGCAGTACTTC

size: NA
D: NA
length: 16
V: TRBV21-1
J: TRBJ1-3
CDR3: CASSRRDRAAGNTIYF
DNA: TGTGCCAGCAGCCGCAGGGACAGGGCTGCTGGAAACACCATATATTTT

size: few
D: TRBD2
length: 14
V: TRBV6-4
J: TRBJ2-1
CDR3: CASLGGGFYNEQFF
DNA: TGTGCCAGCTTGGGGGGAGGGTTTTACAATGAGCAGTTCTTC